This record looks at one T cell receptor beta chain sequence and its context. This CDR3 region has 16 residues. Per the germline V gene, CDR1 is MNHEY and CDR2 is SVGEGT. The J segment lost 1 base and the V segment lost 6 bases, leaving 9 bases of the junction unmatched. The sample belongs to a study of blood T cell repertoires in COVID-19. Across the study: T cells, B-cell-depleted T cells, or PBMCs supplied cDNA or gDNA.

Clones were sequenced by immunoSEQ multiplex PCR, and TCRdb holds only the in-frame ones, with some missing. The repertoire holds about 67,000 clones, with more than 75% as singletons. Sequences were obtained from peripheral blood. This TCR was sampled from a man in his fifties or sixties with active COVID-19. The chain employs TRBV6-2 or TRBV6-3 and TRBJ1-1, with 9 positions matching TRBD1. In nucleotides, the CDR3 is TGTGCCAGCAGCACAACCCGGACAGGGGAGAACACTGAAGCTTTCTTT. Encoded protein: CASSTTRTGENTEAFF.